Below, one TCR beta chain is given with its context. It has no known antigen specificity. Base qualities are not recorded, but no much larger clone differs from it by a single base. These data belong to a study of T-cell reconstitution after alpha-beta-depleted transplantation in children listed by TCRdb under 2016. Study-level background: The study quantitatively tracked T-cell immune reconstitution after TCRalphabeta/CD19-depleted allogeneic hematopoietic cell transplantation in children using TCR repertoire profiling. Summary of the overall study and its limitations: In some patients, high TCRbeta diversity at day 60 was attributed to recipient T cells and intrathymic progenitors that had survived conditioning. The frequencies of hyperexpanded clones fell over the following months, and after one year, T-cell counts and TCRbeta diversity were mostly attributed to newly produced T cells. About two months after transplant, the apparently early recovery of alphabetaT-cell counts reportedly depended on just several hundred clones that had expanded rapidly and came from non-depleted graft cells.

Read against the paper, the sample's treatment or condition label means: allogeneic hematopoietic cell transplantation with graft depleted of TCRalphabeta T cells and CD19 B cells. TCRalphabeta/CD19-depleted allogeneic hematopoietic cell grafts were given to the transplant recipients, all of whom were children. The germline V gene specifies SNHLY as CDR1 and FYNNEI as CDR2. The CDR3 runs 16 amino acids, cysteine and phenylalanine included. Solely the CDR3 DNA is kept, with 48 bases framed from the first base. V gives up 6 bases and J gives up 0 bases, and the segment between their germline ends measures 15 bases. Library preparation used PCR. Sequencing used an Illumina HiSeq 2500. To normalize quantification of the TCRbeta repertoire, the TCR libraries were built with molecular barcoding that relied on unique molecular identifiers. The raw public reads went through TCRdb reprocessing: fastp at Q25, MiXCR clone calling, in-frame beta chains kept. Rows with one shared CDR3 protein collapse into an entry with the most common genes and DNA. A total of 700,000 to 850,000 distinct CDR3 sequences appear in this sample, roughly 15% of them only once. The top ten constitute approximately 5% of the sample.

This receptor was taken from a male patient under 18 who had a stem cell transplant for acute lymphoblastic leukemia, so the T cells may come from the graft donor. Recombination connected TRBV2 to TRBJ1-5; the D gene cannot be named for sure. The sample in question was PBMCs, mostly from graft donor cells, obtained 360 days after TCRalphabeta/CD19-depleted stem cell transplant. The CDR3 amino acid sequence is: CASRGMSAYSNQPQHF. Here is the DNA: TGTGCCAGCAGGGGGATGTCGGCTTATAGCAATCAGCCCCAGCATTTT.